By share, the clone carrying this T cell receptor (beta chain) counts as large. Its target is not known. TCRbeta sequences of proliferating CFSE-low MLR cells were labeled alloreactive. Stimulators were graft donor PBMCs, splenocytes, lymph-node cells, or third-party PBMCs for pre-transplant recipient cells. The sample is drawn from a study of T cell clones after liver transplantation. Study-wide context: Graft-donor-reactive sequences were compared with third-party-reactive TCRbeta sequences from pre-transplant mixed lymphocyte reactions.

Per germline, CDR1 MNHEY and CDR2 SMNVEV (reference sequence). The ends were cut back, 4 bases at V and 4 bases at J, with 8 bases in the middle. CDR3 length equals 13 residues. Study-wide results and caveats: Post-transplant, graft-donor-reactive CD4 TCRbeta sequences in blood dropped significantly in most of the 8 subjects.

TCRdb keeps only in-frame clones here, not all; method: immunoSEQ multiplex PCR. The repertoire holds 450 to 500 clones, with around 30% as singletons. This sequence originates from a human patient who received a liver transplant. Some T cells may be the graft donor's. The gene calls are TRBV27 and TRBJ1-5, with D possibly matching TRBD1 (6 bases). The material sequenced was CD8+ T cells from cultured PBMCs. CDR3 coding DNA: TGTGCCAGCAGTTCCACAGGGAATCAGCCCCAGCATTTT. Translating gives CASSSTGNQPQHF.